The clone carrying this T cell receptor beta chain appeared once. The sample originates from a study of T cell changes during pregnancy in multiple sclerosis. Here immunoSEQ multiplex PCR was the method, and the copy in TCRdb shows in-frame clones only, minus some. The repertoire holds over 85,000 clones, approximately 90% seen once, with 1.5% to 2% in the top ten. Trimming stripped 2 bases from V and 12 bases from J, with 13 bases between. Germline V gene sequence: CDR1 MDHEN, CDR2 SYDVKM. The CDR3 has 12 residues. The clonotype originates from a female donor in good health, enrolled as a control in a pregnancy study. The material sequenced was peripheral blood, taken in the first trimester of pregnancy. V usage is TRBV28 and J usage is TRBJ1-1; D gene ambiguous. The CDR3 nucleotides read TGTGCCAGCAGTTTAACGGTGGTGGTACCTTTCTTT. It translates to CASSLTVVVPFF.